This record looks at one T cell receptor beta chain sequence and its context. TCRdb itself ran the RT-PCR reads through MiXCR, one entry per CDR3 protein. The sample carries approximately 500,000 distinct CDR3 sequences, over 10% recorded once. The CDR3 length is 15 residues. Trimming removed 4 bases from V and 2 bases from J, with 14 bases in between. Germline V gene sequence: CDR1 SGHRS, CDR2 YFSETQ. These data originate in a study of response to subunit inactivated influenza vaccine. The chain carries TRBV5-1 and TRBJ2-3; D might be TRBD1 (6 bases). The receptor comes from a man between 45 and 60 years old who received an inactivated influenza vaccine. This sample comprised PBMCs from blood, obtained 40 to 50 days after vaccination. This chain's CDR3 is CASSPGTYHTDTQYF. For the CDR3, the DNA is TGCGCCAGCAGCCCCGGGACATACCACACAGATACGCAGTATTTT.